Shown below are 11 T cell receptor beta chains from a single sample sequenced in a study of cytomegalovirus exposure and HLA in healthy donors. The PCR had 60 Vbeta and 13 Jbeta primers. TCRdb's table, derived via immunoSEQ multiplex PCR, lists solely in-frame clones and lacks some. The sample carries about 200,000 clones, over 75% recorded once. The sequencing sample was made of PBMCs. Receptor source: a boy aged 2 to 10 in good health and CMV-seronegative.

This rearrangement joins TRBV6-6 to TRBJ1-2, with 7 bases lining up with TRBD1. The V gene's germline CDR1 is MNHNY and CDR2 SVGAGI (reference sequence). After removal of 5 bases from V and 6 bases from J, the junction contained 6 bases not matched to a gene. The CDR3 spans 13 residues. CDR3 nucleotide sequence: TGTGCCAGCAGTGTCGACAGGGACGATGGCTACACCTTC. Protein product: CASSVDRDDGYTF.

This clone showed up just once. The chain employs TRBV6-7 and TRBJ2-2, with a tentative D call TRBD2 (5 bases). TRBV6-7 is given ORF status, its function remaining uncertain. The V end was cut by 2 bases, the J end by 4 bases, with 8 bases between. CDR3 length: 14 residues. CDR3 bases: TGTGCCAGCAGTTACGAGGGTTGCACCGGGGAGCTGTTTTTT. It encodes CASSYEGCTGELFF.

The CDR3 DNA reads TGTGCCAGCAGCCCCCTTGTAAATTTGGGAGGCACTGAAGCTTTCTTT. Its translation: CASSPLVNLGGTEAFF. The V and J genes are TRBV7-9 and TRBJ1-1; unclear D gene. This CDR3 comprises 16 residues. Germline values: CDR1 SEHNR, CDR2 FQNEAQ (reference sequence). V lost 5 bases and J 4 bases, leaving 20 bases between the germline ends.

The chain employs TRBV25-1 and TRBJ1-4; 8 positions match TRBD1. The CDR3 contains 13 residues. Germline CDR1 and CDR2: MGHDK and SYGVNS. The V gene end was trimmed by 9 bases and the J gene end by 7 bases; junction bases not matched to a gene: 7. In DNA, the CDR3 is TGTGCCAGTCGGACAGGGCGACGTGAAAAACTGTTTTTT. Translation: CASRTGRREKLFF.

The V gene is TRBV21-1, the J gene TRBJ1-2. TRBV21-1 is annotated as a pseudogene. The CDR3 totals 15 residues. The chain's CDR3 is CASSKASGGYYGYTF. In DNA form, the CDR3 reads TGTGCCAGCAGCAAAGCGTCCGGCGGATACTATGGCTACACCTTC.

The gene calls are TRBV4-2 and TRBJ2-7; 8 positions agree with TRBD2. The germline V gene encodes CDR1 LGHNA and CDR2 YNFKEQ. Losses at the gene ends were 4 bases for V and 2 bases for J; bases not matched to a gene: 7. This CDR3 spans 15 amino acids. CDR3 protein: CASSPSGGQPYEQYF. CDR3 DNA: TGTGCCAGCAGCCCAAGCGGGGGCCAACCCTACGAGCAGTACTTC.

The chain employs TRBV2 and TRBJ1-2; the D gene is possibly TRBD1 (6 bases). The CDR3 is 14 residues long. The germline CDR1 and CDR2 sequences are SNHLY and FYNNEI. V was clipped by 5 bases and J by 2 bases, with 12 bases between them. The CDR3, as DNA: TGTGCCAGCAGTTCCGGGACACTCAACTATGGCTACACCTTC. This encodes CASSSGTLNYGYTF.

The chain is built from TRBV7-6 and TRBJ1-6; D is uncertain. This CDR3 has 13 amino acids. The germline V gene has CDR1 SGHVS and CDR2 FNYEAQ. V lost 5 bases and J lost 6, with 8 bases in between. For the CDR3, the DNA is TGTGCCAGCAGCGTGACGGGTAATTCACCCCTCCACTTT. Protein sequence: CASSVTGNSPLHF. The full variable domain, completed using reference TRBV7-6 and TRBJ1-6, is GAGVSQSPRYKVTKRGQDVALRCDPISGHVSLYWYRQALGQGPEFLTYFNYEAQQDKSGLPNDRFSAERPEGSISTLTIQRTEQRDSAMYRCASSVTGNSPLHFGNGTRLTVT.

This chain links TRBV2 with TRBJ2-1; D unresolved. CDR1 is SNHLY, CDR2 FYNNEI, per germline. Trimming took off 6 bases at V and 10 bases at J, with 10 bases between the two ends. This CDR3 has 11 residues. CDR3 residues: CASRNGWEQFF. The CDR3 coding sequence is TGTGCCAGCAGGAACGGGTGGGAGCAGTTCTTC. Filled out from reference TRBV2 and TRBJ2-1, the complete variable domain reads EPEVTQTPSHQVTQMGQEVILRCVPISNHLYFYWYRQILGQKVEFLVSFYNNEISEKSEIFDDQFSVERPDGSNFTLKIRSTKLEDSAMYFCASRNGWEQFFGPGTRLTVL.

The chain recombines TRBV19 with TRBJ1-5; 12 bases fit TRBD1. J was trimmed by 7 bases and V by 8 bases; bases with no gene match: 18. Germline V gives CDR1 LNHDA, CDR2 SQIVND (reference sequence). The CDR3 covers 18 residues. The CDR3 region is CASPTGGTGGEWSQPQHF. CDR3 nucleotide sequence: TGTGCCAGTCCAACAGGGGGGACAGGGGGCGAATGGAGCCAGCCCCAGCATTTT.

In its sample, this clone was seen once. The junction and the germline gene differ at one end; a read error may be behind it. V gene TRBV7-8 combines with J gene TRBJ2-5; 8 bases are shared with TRBD1. Per the germline V gene, CDR1 is SGHVS and CDR2 is FQNEAQ. There are 17 residues in the CDR3. The CDR3 protein is CASSIAGDRGPEETQYF. The CDR3 DNA follows: TGTGCCAGCAGCATAGCAGGTGACAGGGGTCCCGAGGAGACCCAGTACTTC.